The clone carrying this TCR beta chain was recorded many times. The data were obtained in a study of T cells in Graves' hyperthyroidism and ophthalmopathy. There are 15 residues in the CDR3. Germline CDR1 is MNHNS and CDR2 is SASEGT. Deletions cut 6 bases from V and 2 bases from J, with 13 bases between. What was amplified from RNA transcripts were TCR beta CDR3 regions. HTBI primers were used for first-round RT-PCR of the TCR CDR3. TCRdb recomputed calls from the multiplex PCR reads with MiXCR, one row per CDR3 protein. The sample shows hundreds of thousands of distinct CDR3 sequences, approximately 13% of them seen only once.

This TCR derives from a woman aged 30 to 39 with Graves' hyperthyroidism that later progressed to Graves' ophthalmopathy. Input material: blood. This chain links TRBV6-1 with TRBJ1-4; the D gene is possibly TRBD1 (5 bases). CDR3 loop: CASRKGIWTNEKLFF. CDR3 DNA sequence: TGTGCCAGCAGAAAGGGGATATGGACTAATGAAAAACTGTTTTTT.